Listed below are T cell receptor beta chains from one sample, sequenced in a study of Ad26.COV2.S vaccination and SARS-CoV-2 variants. Only in-frame clones appear in the TCRdb table, and some are missing; sequencing was by immunoSEQ multiplex PCR. The sample shows roughly 350,000 clones, approximately 86% of them seen only once. The material sequenced was peripheral blood, taken in a trial of Ad26.COV2.S vaccine versus placebo. Source of these receptors: a person between 18 and 65 years old who received the Ad26.COV2.S COVID-19 vaccine or a placebo. Both conserved end residues are part of each CDR3. The D gene is left open where the match is weak. Some rows have no size entry. The others give once, few or many, or a class for an expanded clone.

d_gene,abundance,len,j_gene,v_gene,CDR3nt,CDR3aa
.,.,21,TRBJ2-3,TRBV11-3,TGTGCCAGCAGCTCAGATTCGGGGGCTAGCGGAATGGAGGATTGGGCAGATACGCAGTATTTT,CASSSDSGASGMEDWADTQYF
TRBD1,.,18,TRBJ2-2,TRBV6-1,TGTGCCAGCAGTGAAATGGGCAGGGGGCGCGTTGGCACCGGGGAGCTGTTTTTT,CASSEMGRGRVGTGELFF
TRBD1,.,17,TRBJ2-7,TRBV19,TGTGCCAGTAGTATCTTTGGTTCGACAGGGGCGTCCTACGAGCAGTACTTC,CASSIFGSTGASYEQYF
.,.,13,TRBJ1-4,TRBV11-2,TGTGCCAGCAGCTTAGGGACTGATGAAAAACTGTTTTTT,CASSLGTDEKLFF
.,.,16,TRBJ2-3,TRBV27,TGTGCCAGCAGTGTCAGGGGAGCGCTGAGCACAGATACGCAGTATTTT,CASSVRGALSTDTQYF
.,few,14,TRBJ2-1,TRBV7-8,TGTGCCAGCAGCCCGGGGGCTCAAAACAATGAGCAGTTCTTC,CASSPGAQNNEQFF
.,few,15,TRBJ1-2,TRBV4-1,TGCGCCAGCAGCCAGTCAGGGGTCCCCGGGTATGGCTACACCTTC,CASSQSGVPGYGYTF
.,.,14,TRBJ2-7,TRBV3-1/TRBV3-2,TGTGCCAGCAGCCAATATCTGGATCCCTACGAGCAGTACTTC,CASSQYLDPYEQYF
TRBD1,once,14,TRBJ2-7,TRBV19,TGTGCCAGTGCGGGGACAGGGGACTCCTACGAGCAGTACTTC,CASAGTGDSYEQYF
.,.,13,TRBJ2-1,TRBV28,TGTGCCAGTAGTATTGGGGGGAAAAATGAGCAGTTCTTC,CASSIGGKNEQFF
.,.,14,TRBJ1-1,TRBV7-2,TGTGCCAGCAGCTTAGAATCGGCAGTCCCTGAAGCTTTCTTT,CASSLESAVPEAFF
.,.,10,TRBJ2-3,TRBV12-3/TRBV12-4,TGTGCCAGCAGTACCTATACGCAGTATTTT,CASSTYTQYF
.,.,16,TRBJ1-4,TRBV7-2,TGTGCCAGCAGCGCCCGGCATGGGTCCCCTAATGAAAAACTGTTTTTT,CASSARHGSPNEKLFF
.,.,13,TRBJ2-7,TRBV9,TGTGCCAGCAGCGAGGGGCATCTCTACGAGCAGTACTTC,CASSEGHLYEQYF
.,.,16,TRBJ1-3,TRBV5-1,TGCGCCAGCAGCTTGGACGGCGGGAGCTCTGGAAACACCATATATTTT,CASSLDGGSSGNTIYF
.,.,15,TRBJ2-3,TRBV6-4,TGTGCCAGCAGTGAAATCAGAGGGCCCCCAGATACGCAGTATTTT,CASSEIRGPPDTQYF
.,once,13,TRBJ2-5,TRBV9,TGTGCCAGCAGCGTATCAGGGAGGGAGACCCAGTACTTC,CASSVSGRETQYF
.,.,15,TRBJ2-7,TRBV7-2,TGTGCCAGCAGCAACACTTTCGGGGACGGCTACGAGCAGTACTTC,CASSNTFGDGYEQYF
TRBD1,.,17,TRBJ2-1,TRBV19,TGTGCCAGTAGCAGGACAGGGGCCGGGGGCTCCTACAATGAGCAGTTCTTC,CASSRTGAGGSYNEQFF
.,.,16,TRBJ2-2,TRBV10-3,TGTGCCATCAGCCTCGACACCCCCCTTATGGGCGGGGAGCTGTTTTTT,CAISLDTPLMGGELFF
.,.,15,TRBJ1-4,TRBV7-2,TGTGCCAGCAGCTTAACGGGCCCACAGATTGAAAAACTGTTTTTT,CASSLTGPQIEKLFF
TRBD2,.,16,TRBJ2-7,TRBV25-1,TGTGCCAGCAGTGGTCATCGGACTAGCGGGAGCTACGAGCAGTACTTC,CASSGHRTSGSYEQYF
TRBD1,.,15,TRBJ1-6,TRBV19,TGTGCCAGTAGTCCAGGGGACAGGGGACATTCACCCCTCCACTTT,CASSPGDRGHSPLHF
.,.,13,TRBJ2-7,TRBV19,TGTGCCAGTGGCCGGACACTTACCTACGAGCAGTACTTC,CASGRTLTYEQYF
TRBD1,once,12,TRBJ2-1,TRBV27,TGTGCCAGCAGTCGACAGGGATATGAGCAGTTCTTC,CASSRQGYEQFF
TRBD1,.,15,TRBJ1-1,TRBV3-1/TRBV3-2,TGTGCCAGCAGCCTAGTAACAGGGGCGAACACTGAAGCTTTCTTT,CASSLVTGANTEAFF
.,.,13,TRBJ2-2,TRBV2,TGTGCCAGCACTGGACAAAACACCGGGGAGCTGTTTTTT,CASTGQNTGELFF
TRBD1,.,13,TRBJ1-2,TRBV19,TGTGCCAGTAGTCCAGGGGGGGGCTATGGCTACACCTTC,CASSPGGGYGYTF
TRBD2,.,17,TRBJ2-1,TRBV4-2,TGTGCCAGCAGCCAAGTCCCTAGCGGGAGGGCCTACAATGAGCAGTTCTTC,CASSQVPSGRAYNEQFF
.,.,14,TRBJ2-5,TRBV5-1,TGCGCCAGCAGCTTGGGGGACATAGGAGAGACCCAGTACTTC,CASSLGDIGETQYF
.,.,17,TRBJ2-7,TRBV10-3,TGTGCCATCAGTGGGGGGGGGCACAGGACGAGCTCCTACGAGCAGTACTTC,CAISGGGHRTSSYEQYF
.,.,15,TRBJ2-5,TRBV7-2,TGTGCCAGCAGCAAGGATCTTTCAGGGAAAGAGACCCAGTACTTC,CASSKDLSGKETQYF
.,once,15,TRBJ2-5,TRBV7-7,TGTGCTAGCAGCTTTACCGAGGGTTCCCTGGAGACCCAGTACTTC,CASSFTEGSLETQYF
TRBD1,.,16,TRBJ2-1,TRBV4-1,TGCGCCAGCAGCCGCTTGACAGGGGGATCCTACAATGAGCAGTTCTTC,CASSRLTGGSYNEQFF
.,.,16,TRBJ2-6,TRBV7-9,TGTGCCAGCAGCTCCGCCTCAGGCCTCCAGGCCAACGTCCTGACTTTC,CASSSASGLQANVLTF
.,few,14,TRBJ1-6,TRBV6-2/TRBV6-3,TGTGCCAGCAGTTACAGGTCTTATAATTCACCCCTCCACTTT,CASSYRSYNSPLHF
.,.,14,TRBJ2-5,TRBV3-1/TRBV3-2,TGTGCCAGCAGCCAAGACCACAGAGGAGAGACCCAGTACTTC,CASSQDHRGETQYF
.,.,14,TRBJ1-5,TRBV21-1,TGTGCCAGCAGTCCCAAATCGGGGGGTCAGCCCCAGCATTTT,CASSPKSGGQPQHF
.,.,14,TRBJ1-1,TRBV5-1,TGCGCCAGCAGCTTGACAGGTTTCGGCACTGAAGCTTTCTTT,CASSLTGFGTEAFF
.,.,14,TRBJ1-3,TRBV30,TGTGCCTGGAGCATCCTAAGGTCTGGAAACACCATATATTTT,CAWSILRSGNTIYF
.,.,13,TRBJ2-3,TRBV7-3,TGTGCCAGCAGCTCACACAGCACAGATACGCAGTATTTT,CASSSHSTDTQYF
.,.,14,TRBJ1-1,TRBV7-2,TGTGCCAGCAGGTTAACGGTTATGAACACTGAAGCTTTCTTT,CASRLTVMNTEAFF
.,.,14,TRBJ1-1,TRBV7-9,TGTGCCAGCAGCGCTTCCGGGGCGAACACTGAAGCTTTCTTT,CASSASGANTEAFF
TRBD2,.,14,TRBJ2-5,TRBV29-1,TGCAGCGTTTTAGCGGGTCTCCAGAGGGAGACCCAGTACTTC,CSVLAGLQRETQYF
TRBD2,.,14,TRBJ2-7,TRBV28,TGTGCCAGCAGTCCTAGCGGGGCACTACGGAAGCAGTACTTC,CASSPSGALRKQYF
.,.,14,TRBJ2-5,TRBV24-1,TGTGCCACCCGCGGGTCTATCGAAGGAGGGACCCAGTACTTC,CATRGSIEGGTQYF
TRBD1,.,16,TRBJ1-2,TRBV28,TGTGCCAGCACCGACACTCACAGGGGGCCAGGGTATGGCTACACCTTC,CASTDTHRGPGYGYTF